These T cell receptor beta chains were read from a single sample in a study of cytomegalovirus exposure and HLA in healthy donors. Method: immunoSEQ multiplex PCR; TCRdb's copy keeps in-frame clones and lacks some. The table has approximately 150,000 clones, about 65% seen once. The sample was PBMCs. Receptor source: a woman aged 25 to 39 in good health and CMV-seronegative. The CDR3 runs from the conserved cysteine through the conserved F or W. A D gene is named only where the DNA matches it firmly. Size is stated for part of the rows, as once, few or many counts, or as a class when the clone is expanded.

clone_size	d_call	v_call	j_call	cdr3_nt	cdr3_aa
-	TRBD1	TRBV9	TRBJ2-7	TGTGCCAGCAGCGCCCGGGACAGCTCCTACGAGCAGTACTTC	CASSARDSSYEQYF
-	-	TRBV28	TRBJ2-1	TGTGCCATAACCTCCTCGCGGGTCCATGAGCAGTTCTTC	CAITSSRVHEQFF
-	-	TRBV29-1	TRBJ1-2	TGCAGCGCCAGGACAGACGGCTATGGCTACACCTTC	CSARTDGYGYTF
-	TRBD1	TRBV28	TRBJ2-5	TGTGCCAGCAGTATCGGGACAGGGGCCCCCCAAGAGACCCAGTACTTC	CASSIGTGAPQETQYF
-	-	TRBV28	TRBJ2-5	TGTGCCAGCAGTCCCTTAATGGAGACCCAGTACTTC	CASSPLMETQYF
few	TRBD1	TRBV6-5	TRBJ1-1	TGTGCCAGCAGTTACCCGCCAGGGGGCTTGAACACTGAAGCTTTCTTT	CASSYPPGGLNTEAFF
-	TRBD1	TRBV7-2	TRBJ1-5	TGTGCCAGCAGCCCCCACGGACAGGGCAGCAATCAGCCCCAGCATTTT	CASSPHGQGSNQPQHF
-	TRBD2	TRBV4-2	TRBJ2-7	TGTGCCAGCAGCCAAGATGGGGAGGGAGCCTGGGAGCAGTACTTC	CASSQDGEGAWEQYF
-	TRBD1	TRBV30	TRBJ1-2	TGTGCCTGGAGCCGGGACAGGCCTCGAGGCTACACCTTC	CAWSRDRPRGYTF
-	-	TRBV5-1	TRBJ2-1	TGCGCCAGCTCTTTTTACGGTGAGCAGTTCTTC	CASSFYGEQFF
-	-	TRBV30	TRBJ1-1	TGTGCCTGGAGTCTAGGGGGCACTGAAGCTTTCTTT	CAWSLGGTEAFF
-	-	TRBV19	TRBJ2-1	TGTGCCAGTAGTCTTCCGCCTAGGCGTATGCTATACAATGAGCAGTTCTTC	CASSLPPRRMLYNEQFF
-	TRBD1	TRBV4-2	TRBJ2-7	TGTGCCAGCAGCCACACCCCGGGACAGGGGGCCTACGAGCGGTACTTC	CASSHTPGQGAYERYF
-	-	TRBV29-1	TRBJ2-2	TGCAGCGTTGACAGGCGCACCGGGGAGCTGTTTTTT	CSVDRRTGELFF
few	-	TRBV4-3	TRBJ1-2	TGCGCCAGCAGCCCTACACTCGACACCTATGGCTACACCTTC	CASSPTLDTYGYTF
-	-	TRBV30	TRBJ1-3	TGTGCCTACTTCAGGGAAACCGGAAACACCATATATTTT	CAYFRETGNTIYF
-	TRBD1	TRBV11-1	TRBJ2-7	TGTGCCAGCAGCCTACCCCCCACAGGGGGCTACTACGAGCAGTACTTC	CASSLPPTGGYYEQYF
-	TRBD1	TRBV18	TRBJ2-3	TGTGCCAGCTCGCCGAACCGGGACAGAAGCACAGATACGCAGTATTTT	CASSPNRDRSTDTQYF
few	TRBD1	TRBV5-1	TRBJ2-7	TGCGCCAGCAGCTCCCAATCGACAGGGGGCGAGCAGTACTTC	CASSSQSTGGEQYF
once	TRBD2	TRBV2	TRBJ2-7	TGTGCCAGCAGTGAGGGAGGGGCGGACGAGCAGTACTTC	CASSEGGADEQYF
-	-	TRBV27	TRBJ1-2	TGTGCCAGCAGTTTAAAGCCTAACTATGGCTACACCTTC	CASSLKPNYGYTF
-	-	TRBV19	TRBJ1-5	TGTGCCACCTCAAAGGGCAGGGGCAATCAGCCCCAGCATTTT	CATSKGRGNQPQHF
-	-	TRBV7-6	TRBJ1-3	TGTGCCAGCAGCACTGAACGCTCTGGAAACACCATATATTTT	CASSTERSGNTIYF
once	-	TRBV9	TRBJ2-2	TGTGCCAGCAGCGCAACAACCTTGGTCACCGGGGAGCTGTTTTTT	CASSATTLVTGELFF
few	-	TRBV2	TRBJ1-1	TGTGCCAGTGCTGGGAGAGACACTGAAGCTTTCTTT	CASAGRDTEAFF
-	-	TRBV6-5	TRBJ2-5	TGTGCCAGCAGTATACATCTTAACCAAGAGACCCAGTACTTC	CASSIHLNQETQYF
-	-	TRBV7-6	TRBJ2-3	TGTGCCAGCAGCTCCGAGTGGGATACGCAGTATTTT	CASSSEWDTQYF
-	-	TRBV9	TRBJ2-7	TGTGCCAGCAGCCCTTGGGGGGACTCCTACGAGCAGTACTTC	CASSPWGDSYEQYF
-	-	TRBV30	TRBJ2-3	TGTGCCTGGAGTGTAATCGGGGATACGCAGTATTTT	CAWSVIGDTQYF
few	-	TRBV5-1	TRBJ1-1	TGCGCCAGCAGCTTGGCCAGAGGTCAGGGAGGGAACACTGAAGCTTTCTTT	CASSLARGQGGNTEAFF
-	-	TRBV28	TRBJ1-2	TGTGCCAGCAGTTCCCCCCGGGACACGGCCTATGGCTACACCTTC	CASSSPRDTAYGYTF
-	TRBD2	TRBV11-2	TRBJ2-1	TGTGCCAGCAGCTTAGGACTAGCGGGGGGGCCTTACAATGAGCAGTTCTTC	CASSLGLAGGPYNEQFF
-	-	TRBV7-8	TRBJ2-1	TGTGCCAGCAGCTTATTAACGGGAGAGGGCAATGAGCAGTTCTTC	CASSLLTGEGNEQFF
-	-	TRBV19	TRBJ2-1	TGTGCCAGTAGCAACACCAGGGTCTATTTGTACAATGAGCAGTTCTTC	CASSNTRVYLYNEQFF
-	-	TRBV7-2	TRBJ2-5	TGTGCCAGCAGCGCAGCTAGTGCCGGCGAGACCCAGTACTTC	CASSAASAGETQYF
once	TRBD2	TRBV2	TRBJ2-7	TGTGCCAGCAGTGGGGTTAGCGGGAGCATCGAGCAGTACTTC	CASSGVSGSIEQYF
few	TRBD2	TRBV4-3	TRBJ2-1	TGCGCCAGCAGCCAAGGGACGACTTGGAGCGGGAGTTTGGGCAATGAGCAGTTCTTC	CASSQGTTWSGSLGNEQFF
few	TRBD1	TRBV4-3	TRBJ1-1	TGCGCCAGCAGCCTGGGACAGGCCTGGAACACTGAAGCTTTCTTT	CASSLGQAWNTEAFF
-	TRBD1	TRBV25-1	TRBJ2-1	TGTGCCAGCAGTGAGTCGACAGGGAGCTCCTACAATGAGCAGTTCTTC	CASSESTGSSYNEQFF
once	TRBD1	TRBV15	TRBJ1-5	TGTGCCACCAGCAGCAAACAGGGGAAGTCCCAGCATTTT	CATSSKQGKSQHF